The next 3 T cell receptor beta chains were all read from a single sample in a study of glioma-infiltrating T cells after dendritic cell vaccination. This sample's time point: after dendritic cell vaccination, including at tumor progression/relapse. Libraries were prepared by immunoSEQ multiplex PCR; TCRdb keeps only in-frame clonotypes and omits some of them. The sample holds tens of thousands of clones, about 79% seen once. The sample consisted of blood, taken after dendritic cell vaccination. All receptors come from a human donor with glioblastoma.

The V call is TRBV9, the J call TRBJ2-3, with D unresolved. Looked up from germline, CDR1 is SGDLS and CDR2 is YYNGEE. This CDR3 region has 10 residues. The V end lost 9 bases, the J end lost 3 bases, and 5 bases lay between the germline ends. The CDR3 nucleotides are TGTGCCACCCATACAGATACGCAGTATTTT. Amino acid sequence: CATHTDTQYF.

The chain joins TRBV6-5 to TRBJ1-4, with 7 positions matching TRBD1. This CDR3 spans 15 amino acids. Per germline, CDR1 MNHEY and CDR2 SVGAGI. V lost 5 bases to trimming and J lost 7 bases; unmatched junction nucleotides: 10. This chain's CDR3 is CASSQTDRDREKLFF. CDR3 nucleotide sequence: TGTGCCAGCAGTCAAACTGACAGGGACCGTGAAAAACTGTTTTTT.

V and J are TRBV29-1 and TRBJ2-7; TRBD2 matches 11 bases. Trimming removed 2 bases from V and 3 bases from J; junction bases left unmatched: 3. The germline V gene encodes CDR1 SQVTM and CDR2 ANQGSEA. The CDR3 runs to 14 residues. Here the CDR3 DNA reads TGCAGCGTTGAAAAACTAGCGGGGGACTACGAGCAGTACTTC. This codes for CSVEKLAGDYEQYF.